This T cell receptor beta chain was retrieved from a study of T cell responses to AZD1222 COVID-19 vaccine (dated by TCRdb to the early 2020s). In terms of the full investigation: AZD1222 recipients whose second dose came at about 4 weeks and those whose second dose came at about 12 weeks were combined into one group, since spike-specific TCR depth and breadth did not differ between the two schedules. A total of under 250 trial participants underwent TCR sequencing, of whom more than 200 had received two doses of AZD1222 and about 26 had received two doses of the MenACWY control vaccine. Trial participants were enrolled into age subgroups of 18-55, 56-69 and 70-plus years, which contained approximately 150, 28 and 58 TCR-sequenced participants, respectively. Summary of the overall study and its limitations: CD4 TCRs associated with the vaccine covered the entire spike protein, and the dominant responses were in regions 160-218 and 743-854. Because no samples from the day 14 peak response were available, repertoires could be characterized only after the peak T cell response. Participants were mostly white British, with more females than males. The authors suggested clonal diversity may have been underestimated. In the small 56-69-year group, the increase in depth fell short of significance, most likely because of low power. Reportedly, close to half of the unique spike-specific TCRs recognized epitopes lying outside the regions that are mutated in the B.1.351 and B.1.1.7 variants. Spike-specific TCR breadth and depth rose significantly after two AZD1222 doses compared with day 0 and with MenACWY recipients. Conclusions about previously exposed vaccinees were limited because only a handful of AZD1222 recipients were SARS-CoV-2 seropositive at baseline.

The time point label of this sample denotes: baseline before first vaccination. The vaccinee samples were drawn from two UK trials, COV001 and COV002, one of which was a single-blind randomized controlled phase 2/3 trial testing AZD1222 (ChAdOx1 nCoV-19) in healthy adults. Trial participant PBMC samples were collected at day 0 and day 28 after the second dose for TCRbeta chain sequencing. Worth noting for this clone: No antigen is known for it. One base away there is no much larger clone; base qualities are not given.

The CDR3 regions of human TCRbeta chains were subjected to immunosequencing. In the original analysis: Repertoire TCRs were matched against a reference library of SARS-CoV-2-specific TCRs generated with the MIRA antigen-specificity platform. Breadth meant the fraction of unique TCRs that were SARS-CoV-2-associated, whereas depth meant the fraction of total T cells that were SARS-CoV-2-associated. Using the MIRA data, each spike-specific TCR was assigned both to the spike region to which the TCR was reactive and to a CD4 or CD8 class. Log10-transformed breadth and depth values were compared by one-way ANOVA with Sidak's multiple comparisons tests. TCRdb provides this immuneACCESS table in a form limited to in-frame rearrangements. Some clones are lacking; in checked studies, under half of them reflect an unresolved V gene, and why the rest are absent is not known. V and J calls and clone size come straight from that table; D and trimming were deduced from the DNA. The sample profile shows 200,000 or so clones; 85% to 95% of them were found once. Of the sample, roughly 8.4% falls within the top ten clones.

The TCR comes from an adult in good health. This specimen was peripheral blood, taken on day 0 of AZD1222 vaccination.

In nucleotides, the sequence is TGTGCCAGTAGTATCGGCGGATTCTCGTATCGGGCATCTCGGTATGGCTACACCTTC. Protein translation: CASSIGGFSYRASRYGYTF. The chain is encoded by TRBV19 joined to TRBJ1-2; no confident D gene assignment can be made. Reading the germline V gene (reference sequence) gives CDR1 LNHDA and CDR2 SQIVND. Reading from cysteine to phenylalanine, the CDR3 counts 19 amino acids. The read is trimmed to its CDR3 DNA, 57 bases read in frame from base 1. Between the V and J ends, shortened by 3 bases and 5 bases respectively, the junction contains 28 bases.